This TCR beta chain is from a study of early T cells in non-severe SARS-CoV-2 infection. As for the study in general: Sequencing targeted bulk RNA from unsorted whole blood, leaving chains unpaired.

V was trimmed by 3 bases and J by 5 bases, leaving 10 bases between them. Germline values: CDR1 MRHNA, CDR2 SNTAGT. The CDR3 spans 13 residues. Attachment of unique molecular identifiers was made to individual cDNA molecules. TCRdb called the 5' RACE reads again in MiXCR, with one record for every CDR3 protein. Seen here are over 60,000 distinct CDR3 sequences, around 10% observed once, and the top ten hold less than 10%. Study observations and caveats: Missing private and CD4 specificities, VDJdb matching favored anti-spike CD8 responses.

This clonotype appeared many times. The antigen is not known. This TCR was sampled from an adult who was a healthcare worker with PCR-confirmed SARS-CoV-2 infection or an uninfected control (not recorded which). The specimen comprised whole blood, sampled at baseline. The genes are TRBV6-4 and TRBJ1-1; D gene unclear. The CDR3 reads CASSEVLGTEAFF. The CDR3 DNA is TGTGCCAGCAGTGAAGTTTTGGGGACTGAAGCTTTCTTT.